A single sample gave rise to the 5 T cell receptor beta chains below, sequenced in a study of T cell responses to AZD1222 COVID-19 vaccine. Data came from immunoSEQ multiplex PCR; TCRdb stores just in-frame clones and leaves some out. The sample has around 120,000 clones, 70% to 90% seen once. The material sequenced was peripheral blood, taken on day 0 of AZD1222 vaccination. These receptors were collected from an adult in good health.

The chain uses TRBV6-2 or TRBV6-3 and TRBJ2-5; 13 bases are shared with TRBD2. Germline-derived CDR1 and CDR2 are MNHEY and SVGEGT. The CDR3 is 14 amino acids. Unmatched junction bases numbered 4, after V lost 6 bases and J lost 6 bases. CDR3 loop: CASSRGLAGQTQYF. CDR3 nucleotide sequence: TGTGCCAGCAGCCGGGGACTAGCGGGGCAGACCCAGTACTTC.

The rearrangement uses TRBV7-2 and TRBJ1-5; TRBD1 matches 7 bases. J lost 7 bases, V lost 5 bases, and 11 bases had no gene match. This CDR3 contains 15 residues. CDR1 is SGHTA, CDR2 FQGNSA, per germline. The DNA for the CDR3 is TGTGCCAGCAGCCCCTCACAGGGGCGCAGCCAGCCCCAGCATTTT. Its translation: CASSPSQGRSQPQHF.

The rearrangement joins TRBV2 to TRBJ1-2; a weak D match, TRBD1 (5 bases). CDR1 and CDR2 from the germline V gene are SNHLY and FYNNEI. Trimming stripped 3 bases from V and 4 bases from J, with 9 bases between. The CDR3 has 13 residues. The CDR3 DNA follows: TGTGCCAGCAGTGAGCGGGGGGTCTATGGCTACACCTTC. Its translation is CASSERGVYGYTF.

The chain is built from TRBV2 and TRBJ1-2, with TRBD1 identical over 9 bases. From germline, CDR1 is SNHLY and CDR2 FYNNEI. The CDR3 totals 14 residues. Trimming took 10 bases from V and 2 from J; bases not matched to a gene: 8. This CDR3 reads CATVQDRGNYGYTF. The CDR3 region has the DNA TGTGCCACCGTTCAGGACAGGGGCAACTATGGCTACACCTTC. Combining the CDR3 with reference TRBV2 and TRBJ1-2 gives the whole variable domain EPEVTQTPSHQVTQMGQEVILRCVPISNHLYFYWYRQILGQKVEFLVSFYNNEISEKSEIFDDQFSVERPDGSNFTLKIRSTKLEDSAMYFCATVQDRGNYGYTFGSGTRLTVV.

The rearrangement joins TRBV24-1 to TRBJ1-5; maybe TRBD1 (6 bases). The V end was cut by 5 bases, the J end by 5 bases, with 9 bases between. Looked up from germline, CDR1 is KGHDR and CDR2 is SFDVKD. The CDR3 spans 13 residues. The CDR3 spells CATSARGDQPQHF. The CDR3 DNA sequence: TGTGCCACCAGTGCAAGGGGGGATCAGCCCCAGCATTTT.